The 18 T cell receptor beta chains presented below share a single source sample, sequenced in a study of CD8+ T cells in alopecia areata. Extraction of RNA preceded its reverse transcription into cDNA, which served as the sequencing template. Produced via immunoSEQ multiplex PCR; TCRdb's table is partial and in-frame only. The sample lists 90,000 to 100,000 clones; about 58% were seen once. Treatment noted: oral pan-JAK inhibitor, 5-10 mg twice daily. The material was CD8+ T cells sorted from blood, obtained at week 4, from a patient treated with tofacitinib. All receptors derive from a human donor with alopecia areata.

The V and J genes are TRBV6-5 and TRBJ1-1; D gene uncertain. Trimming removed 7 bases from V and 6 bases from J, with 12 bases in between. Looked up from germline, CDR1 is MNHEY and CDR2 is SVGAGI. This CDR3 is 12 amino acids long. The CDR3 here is CASNPSGSEAFF. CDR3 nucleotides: TGTGCCAGCAATCCATCGGGCTCTGAAGCTTTCTTT.

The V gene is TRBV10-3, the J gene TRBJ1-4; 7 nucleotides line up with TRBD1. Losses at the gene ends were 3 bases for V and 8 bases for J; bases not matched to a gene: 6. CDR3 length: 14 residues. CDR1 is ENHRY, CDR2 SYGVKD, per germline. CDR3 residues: CAISDPDRDEKLFF. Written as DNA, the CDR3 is TGTGCCATCAGTGACCCCGACAGGGACGAAAAACTGTTTTTT.

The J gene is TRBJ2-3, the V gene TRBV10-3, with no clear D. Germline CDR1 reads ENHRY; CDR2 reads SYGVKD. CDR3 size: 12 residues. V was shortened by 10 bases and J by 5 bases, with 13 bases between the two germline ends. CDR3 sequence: CASSLFEDTQYF. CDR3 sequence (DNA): TGTGCCAGCAGCCTCTTCGAAGATACGCAGTATTTT.

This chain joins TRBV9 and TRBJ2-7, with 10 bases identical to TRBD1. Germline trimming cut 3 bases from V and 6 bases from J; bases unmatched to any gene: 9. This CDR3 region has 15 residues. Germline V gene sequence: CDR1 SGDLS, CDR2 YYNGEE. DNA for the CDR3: TGTGCCAGCAGCGCCACCGGGACAGGGGTGGGCGAGCAGTACTTC. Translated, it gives CASSATGTGVGEQYF.

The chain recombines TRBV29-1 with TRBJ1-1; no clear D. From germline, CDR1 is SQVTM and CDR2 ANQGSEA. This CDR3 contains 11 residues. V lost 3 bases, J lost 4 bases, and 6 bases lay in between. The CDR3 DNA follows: TGCAGCGTTGAGTTCGGCACTGAAGCTTTCTTT. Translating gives CSVEFGTEAFF.

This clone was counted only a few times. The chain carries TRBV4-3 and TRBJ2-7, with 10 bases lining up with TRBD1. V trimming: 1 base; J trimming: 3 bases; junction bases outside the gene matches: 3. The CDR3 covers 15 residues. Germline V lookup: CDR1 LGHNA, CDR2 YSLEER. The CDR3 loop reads CASSQGGQGIYEQYF. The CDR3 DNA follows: TGCGCCAGCAGCCAAGGGGGACAGGGGATCTACGAGCAGTACTTC.

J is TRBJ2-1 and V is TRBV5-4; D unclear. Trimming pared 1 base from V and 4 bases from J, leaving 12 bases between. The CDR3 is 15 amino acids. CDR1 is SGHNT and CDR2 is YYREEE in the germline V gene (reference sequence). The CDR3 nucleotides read TGTGCCAGCAGCTTGAGGGAAAACATTTACAATGAGCAGTTCTTC. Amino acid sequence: CASSLRENIYNEQFF.

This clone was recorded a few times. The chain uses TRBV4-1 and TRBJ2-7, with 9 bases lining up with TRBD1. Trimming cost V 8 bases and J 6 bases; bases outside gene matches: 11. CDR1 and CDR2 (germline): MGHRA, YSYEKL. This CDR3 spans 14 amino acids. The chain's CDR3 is CASGAGQGFGEQYF. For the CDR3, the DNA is TGCGCCAGCGGGGCCGGACAGGGGTTTGGCGAGCAGTACTTC.

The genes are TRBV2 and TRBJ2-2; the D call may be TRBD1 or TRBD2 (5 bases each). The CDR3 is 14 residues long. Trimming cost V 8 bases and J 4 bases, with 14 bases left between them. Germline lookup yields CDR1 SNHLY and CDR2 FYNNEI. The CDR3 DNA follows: TGTGCCAGCGCCCCACCAGGGAGCACCGGGGAGCTGTTTTTT. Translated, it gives CASAPPGSTGELFF.

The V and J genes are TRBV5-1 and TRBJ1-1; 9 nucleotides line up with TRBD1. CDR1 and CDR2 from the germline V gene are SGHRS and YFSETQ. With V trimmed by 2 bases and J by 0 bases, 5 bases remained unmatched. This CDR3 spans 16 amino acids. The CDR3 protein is CASSFFRTGVNTEAFF. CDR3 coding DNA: TGCGCCAGCAGCTTCTTTCGGACAGGGGTGAACACTGAAGCTTTCTTT.

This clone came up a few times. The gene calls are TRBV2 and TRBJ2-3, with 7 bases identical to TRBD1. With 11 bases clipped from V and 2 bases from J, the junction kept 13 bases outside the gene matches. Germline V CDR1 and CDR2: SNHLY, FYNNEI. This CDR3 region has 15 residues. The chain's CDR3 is CAGEKGAFPTDTQYF. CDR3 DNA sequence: TGTGCCGGAGAGAAGGGGGCGTTCCCCACAGATACGCAGTATTTT.

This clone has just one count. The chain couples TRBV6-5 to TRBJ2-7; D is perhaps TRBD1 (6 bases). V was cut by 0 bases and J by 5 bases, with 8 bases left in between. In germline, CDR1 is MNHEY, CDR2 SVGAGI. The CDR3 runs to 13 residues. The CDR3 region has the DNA TGTGCCAGCAGTTACTCTCAGGGGCACGAGCAGTACTTC. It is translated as CASSYSQGHEQYF.

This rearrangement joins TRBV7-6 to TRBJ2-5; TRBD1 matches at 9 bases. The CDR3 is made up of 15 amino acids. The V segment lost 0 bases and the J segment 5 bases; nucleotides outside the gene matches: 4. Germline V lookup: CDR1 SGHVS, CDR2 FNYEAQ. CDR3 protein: CASSLAGTGRETQYF. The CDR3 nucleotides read TGTGCCAGCAGCTTAGCGGGGACAGGGAGGGAGACCCAGTACTTC.

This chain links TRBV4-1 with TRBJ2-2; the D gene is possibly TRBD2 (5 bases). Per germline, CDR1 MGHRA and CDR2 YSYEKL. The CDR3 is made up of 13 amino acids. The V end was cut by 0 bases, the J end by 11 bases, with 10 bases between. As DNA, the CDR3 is TGCGCCAGCAGCCAAGACCCCTCGGGAGAGCTGTTTTTT. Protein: CASSQDPSGELFF.

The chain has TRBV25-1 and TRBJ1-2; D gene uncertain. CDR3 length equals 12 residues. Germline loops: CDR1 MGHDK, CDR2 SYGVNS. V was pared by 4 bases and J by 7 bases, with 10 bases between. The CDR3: CASSAKRTGYTF. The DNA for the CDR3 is TGTGCCAGCAGTGCTAAGAGGACTGGCTACACCTTC.

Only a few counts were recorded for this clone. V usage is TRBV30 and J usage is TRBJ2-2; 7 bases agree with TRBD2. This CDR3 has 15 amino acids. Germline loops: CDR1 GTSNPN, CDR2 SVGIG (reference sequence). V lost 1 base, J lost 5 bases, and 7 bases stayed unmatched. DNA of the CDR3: TGTGCCTGGAGTGCCCTCCAGGGAGGGACCGGGGAGCTGTTTTTT. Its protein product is CAWSALQGGTGELFF. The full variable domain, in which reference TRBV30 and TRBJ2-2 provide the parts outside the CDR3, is SQTIHQWPATLVQPVGSPLSLECTVEGTSNPNLYWYRQAAGRGLQLLFYSVGIGQISSEVPQNLSASRPQDRQFILSSKKLLLSDSGFYLCAWSALQGGTGELFFGEGSRLTVL.

The CDR3 coding sequence is TGTGCCAGCAGCTTAGGACTAGGCGGGGCCAATGAGCAGTTCTTC. It codes for CASSLGLGGANEQFF. The rearrangement uses TRBV7-9 and TRBJ2-1; D is possibly TRBD2 (6 bases). V dropped 1 base and J dropped 6 bases, with 13 bases sitting between them. The CDR3 runs 15 residues. CDR1 is SEHNR and CDR2 is FQNEAQ in the germline V gene (reference sequence).

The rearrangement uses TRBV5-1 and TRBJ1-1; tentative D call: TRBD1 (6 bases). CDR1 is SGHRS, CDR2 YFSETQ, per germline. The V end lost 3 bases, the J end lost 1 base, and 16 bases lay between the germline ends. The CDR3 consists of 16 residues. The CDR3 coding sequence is TGCGCCAGCAGCTGGTTGCTGTCAGGGGAGAACACTGAAGCTTTCTTT. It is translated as CASSWLLSGENTEAFF.